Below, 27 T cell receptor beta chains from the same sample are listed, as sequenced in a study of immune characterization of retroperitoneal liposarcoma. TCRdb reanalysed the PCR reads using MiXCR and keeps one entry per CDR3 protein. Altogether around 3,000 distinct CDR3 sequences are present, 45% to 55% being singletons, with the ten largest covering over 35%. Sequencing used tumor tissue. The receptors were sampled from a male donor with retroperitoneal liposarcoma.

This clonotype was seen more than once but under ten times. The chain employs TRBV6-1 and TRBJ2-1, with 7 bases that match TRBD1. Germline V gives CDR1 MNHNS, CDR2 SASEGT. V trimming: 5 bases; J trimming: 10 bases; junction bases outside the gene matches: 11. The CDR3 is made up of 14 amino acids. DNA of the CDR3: TGTGCCAGCAGTAGAAAGGGGGCGGCGTACGAGCAGTTCTTC. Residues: CASSRKGAAYEQFF.

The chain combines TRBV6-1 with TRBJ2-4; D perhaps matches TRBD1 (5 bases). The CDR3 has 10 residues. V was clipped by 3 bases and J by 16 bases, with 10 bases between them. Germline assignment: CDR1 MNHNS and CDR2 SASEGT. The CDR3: CASSDGHPYF. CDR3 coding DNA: TGTGCCAGCAGTGACGGACACCCATACTTC.

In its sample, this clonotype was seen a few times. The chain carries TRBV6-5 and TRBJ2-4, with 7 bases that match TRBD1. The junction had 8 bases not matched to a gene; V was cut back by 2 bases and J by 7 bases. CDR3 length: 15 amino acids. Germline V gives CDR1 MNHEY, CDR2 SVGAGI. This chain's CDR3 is CASSYLRQGDNIQYF. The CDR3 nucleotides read TGTGCCAGCAGTTACCTAAGACAGGGCGATAACATTCAGTACTTC.

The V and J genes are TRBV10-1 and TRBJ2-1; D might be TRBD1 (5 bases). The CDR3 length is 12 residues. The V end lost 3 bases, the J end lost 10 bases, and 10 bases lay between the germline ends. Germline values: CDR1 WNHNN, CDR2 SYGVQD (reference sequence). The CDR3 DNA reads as TGCGCCAGCAGTGATCCAGGGTACGAGCAGTTCTTC. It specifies CASSDPGYEQFF.

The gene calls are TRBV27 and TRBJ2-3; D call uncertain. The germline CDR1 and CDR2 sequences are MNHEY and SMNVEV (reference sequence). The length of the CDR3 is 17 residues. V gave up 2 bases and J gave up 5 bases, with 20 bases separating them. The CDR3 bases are TGTGCCAGCAGTTTAAGTCCCGGGCACCCTCGTGGAGATACGCAGTATTTT. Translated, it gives CASSLSPGHPRGDTQYF.

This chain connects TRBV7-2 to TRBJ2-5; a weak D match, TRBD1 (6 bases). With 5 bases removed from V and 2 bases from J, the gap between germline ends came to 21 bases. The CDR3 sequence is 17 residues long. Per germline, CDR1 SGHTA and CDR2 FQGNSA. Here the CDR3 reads CASSPMMGATGQETQYF. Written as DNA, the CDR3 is TGTGCCAGCAGCCCCATGATGGGGGCCACGGGGCAAGAGACCCAGTACTTC. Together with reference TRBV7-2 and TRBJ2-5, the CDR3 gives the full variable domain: GAGVSQSPSNKVTEKGKDVELRCDPISGHTALYWYRQSLGQGLEFLIYFQGNSAPDKSGLPSDRFSAERTGGSVSTLTIQRTQQEDSAVYLCASSPMMGATGQETQYFGPGTRLLVL.

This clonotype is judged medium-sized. CDR3 DNA sequence: TGTGCCAGCAGCTTATCCGGGACTAGCGGGAGTATGAAGACCCAGTACTTC. It is translated as CASSLSGTSGSMKTQYF. This chain joins TRBV7-2 and TRBJ2-5, with 14 nucleotides matching TRBD2. Germline CDR1 and CDR2: SGHTA and FQGNSA. V was pared by 2 bases and J by 6 bases, with 8 bases of the junction left unmatched. The CDR3 has 17 amino acids.

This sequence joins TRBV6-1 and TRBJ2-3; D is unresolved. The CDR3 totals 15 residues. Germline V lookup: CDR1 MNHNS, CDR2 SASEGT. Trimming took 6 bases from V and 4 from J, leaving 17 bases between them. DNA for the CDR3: TGTGCCAGCAGCCCCGGCCTGCTCGGCCCAGATACGCAGTATTTT. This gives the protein CASSPGLLGPDTQYF.

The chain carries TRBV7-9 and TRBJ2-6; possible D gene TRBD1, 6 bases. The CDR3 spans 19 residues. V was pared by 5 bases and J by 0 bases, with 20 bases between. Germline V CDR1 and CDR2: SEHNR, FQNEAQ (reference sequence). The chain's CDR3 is CASSPTPGTTPSGANVLTF. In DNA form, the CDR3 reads TGTGCCAGCAGCCCAACCCCCGGGACAACCCCCTCTGGGGCCAACGTCCTGACTTTC.

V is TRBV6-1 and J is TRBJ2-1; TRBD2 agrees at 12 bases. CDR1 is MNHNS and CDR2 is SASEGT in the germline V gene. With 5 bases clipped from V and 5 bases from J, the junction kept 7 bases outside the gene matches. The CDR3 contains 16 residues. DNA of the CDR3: TGTGCCAGCAGTCCTCTAGCGGGAGGGCCCCACAATGAGCAGTTCTTC. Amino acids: CASSPLAGGPHNEQFF.

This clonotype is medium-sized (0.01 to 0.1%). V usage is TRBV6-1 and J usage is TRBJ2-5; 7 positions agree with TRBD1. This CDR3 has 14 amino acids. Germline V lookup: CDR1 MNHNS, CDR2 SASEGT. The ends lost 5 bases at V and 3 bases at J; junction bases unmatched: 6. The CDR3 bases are TGTGCCAGCAGTCCGATTGGGACAGAAGAGACCCAGTACTTC. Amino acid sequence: CASSPIGTEETQYF.

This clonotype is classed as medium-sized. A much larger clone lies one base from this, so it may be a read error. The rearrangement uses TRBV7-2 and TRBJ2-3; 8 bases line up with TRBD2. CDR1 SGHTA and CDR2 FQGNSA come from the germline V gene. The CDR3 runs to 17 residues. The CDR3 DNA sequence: TGTGCCAGCAGCCGGGGGGGGGGTGAATATAGCACAGATATGCAGTATTTT. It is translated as CASSRGGGEYSTDMQYF.

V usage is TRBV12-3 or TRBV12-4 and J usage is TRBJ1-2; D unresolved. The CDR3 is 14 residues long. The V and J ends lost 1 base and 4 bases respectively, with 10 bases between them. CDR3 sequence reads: CASSLGSGAYGYTF. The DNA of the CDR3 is TGTGCCAGCAGTTTAGGCAGCGGAGCCTATGGCTACACCTTC.

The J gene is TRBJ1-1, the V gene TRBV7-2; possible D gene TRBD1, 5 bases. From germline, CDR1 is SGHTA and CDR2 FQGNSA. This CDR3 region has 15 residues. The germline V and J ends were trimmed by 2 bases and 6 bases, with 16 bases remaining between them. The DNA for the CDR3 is TGTGCCAGCAGCTTAACGGTGGGGGGGGTTCCTGAAGCTTTCTTT. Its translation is CASSLTVGGVPEAFF. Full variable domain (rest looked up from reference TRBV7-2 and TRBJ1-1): GAGVSQSPSNKVTEKGKDVELRCDPISGHTALYWYRQSLGQGLEFLIYFQGNSAPDKSGLPSDRFSAERTGGSVSTLTIQRTQQEDSAVYLCASSLTVGGVPEAFFGQGTRLTVV.

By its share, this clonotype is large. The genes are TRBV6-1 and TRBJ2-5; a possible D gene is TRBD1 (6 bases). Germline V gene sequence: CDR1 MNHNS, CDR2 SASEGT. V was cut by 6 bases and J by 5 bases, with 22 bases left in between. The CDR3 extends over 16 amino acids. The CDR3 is CASSPATGEGEETQYF. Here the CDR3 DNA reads TGTGCCAGCAGCCCAGCGACAGGAGAGGGAGAGGAGACCCAGTACTTC.

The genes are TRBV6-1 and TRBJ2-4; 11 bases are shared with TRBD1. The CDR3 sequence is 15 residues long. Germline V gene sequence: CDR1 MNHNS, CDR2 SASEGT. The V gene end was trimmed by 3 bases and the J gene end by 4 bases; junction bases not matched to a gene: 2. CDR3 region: CASSDGTGGKNIQYF. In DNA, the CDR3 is TGTGCCAGCAGTGACGGGACAGGGGGGAAAAACATTCAGTACTTC.

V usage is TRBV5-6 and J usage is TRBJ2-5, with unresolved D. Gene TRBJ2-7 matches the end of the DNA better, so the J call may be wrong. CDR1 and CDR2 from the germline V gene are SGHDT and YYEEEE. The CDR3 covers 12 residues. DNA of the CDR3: TGTGCCAGCAGCCTAAGCTCCTACGAGCAGTACTTC. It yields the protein CASSLSSYEQYF.

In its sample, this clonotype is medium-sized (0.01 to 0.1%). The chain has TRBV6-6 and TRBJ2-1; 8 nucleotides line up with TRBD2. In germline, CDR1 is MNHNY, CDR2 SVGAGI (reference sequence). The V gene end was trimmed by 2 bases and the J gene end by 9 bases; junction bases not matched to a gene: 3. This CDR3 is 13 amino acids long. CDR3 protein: CASSYERETEQFF. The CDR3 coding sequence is TGTGCCAGCAGTTACGAGCGGGAGACTGAGCAGTTCTTC.

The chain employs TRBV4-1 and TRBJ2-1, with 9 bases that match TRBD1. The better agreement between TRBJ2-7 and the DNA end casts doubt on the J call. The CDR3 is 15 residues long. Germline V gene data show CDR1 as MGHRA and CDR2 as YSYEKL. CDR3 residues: CASSAGTGLNNEQYF. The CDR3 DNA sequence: TGCGCCAGCAGCGCCGGGACAGGGCTCAACAATGAGCAGTACTTC.

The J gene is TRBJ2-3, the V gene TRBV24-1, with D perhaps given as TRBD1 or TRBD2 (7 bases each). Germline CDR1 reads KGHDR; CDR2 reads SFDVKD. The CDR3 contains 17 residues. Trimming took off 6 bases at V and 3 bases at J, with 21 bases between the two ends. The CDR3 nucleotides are TGTGCCACCAGTTCCTGGTCCCGACAGGGAGGGACAGATACGCAGTATTTT. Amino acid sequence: CATSSWSRQGGTDTQYF.

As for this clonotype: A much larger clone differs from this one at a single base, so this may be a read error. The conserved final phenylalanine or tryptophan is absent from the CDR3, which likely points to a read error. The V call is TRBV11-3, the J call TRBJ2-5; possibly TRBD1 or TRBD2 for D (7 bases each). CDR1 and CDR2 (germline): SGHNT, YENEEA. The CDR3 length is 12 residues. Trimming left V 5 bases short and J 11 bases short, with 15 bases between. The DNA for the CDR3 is TGTGCCAGCAGCCCGACAGGGAGGGAGCAGTACTTA. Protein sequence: CASSPTGREQYL.

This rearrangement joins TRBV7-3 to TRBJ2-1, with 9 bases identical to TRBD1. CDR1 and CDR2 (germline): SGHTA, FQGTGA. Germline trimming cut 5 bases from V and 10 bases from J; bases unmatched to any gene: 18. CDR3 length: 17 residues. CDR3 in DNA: TGTGCCAGCAGCCAAGGGGACAGGGCGAAAAAATCGAACGAGCAGTTCTTC. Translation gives CASSQGDRAKKSNEQFF. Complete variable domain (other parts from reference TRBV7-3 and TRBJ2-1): GAGVSQTPSNKVTEKGKYVELRCDPISGHTALYWYRQSLGQGPEFLIYFQGTGAADDSGLPNDRFFAVRPEGSVSTLKIQRTERGDSAVYLCASSQGDRAKKSNEQFFGPGTRLTVL.

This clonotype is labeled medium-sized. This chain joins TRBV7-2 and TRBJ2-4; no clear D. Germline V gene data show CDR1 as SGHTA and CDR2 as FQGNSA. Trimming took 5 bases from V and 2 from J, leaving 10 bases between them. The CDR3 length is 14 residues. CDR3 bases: TGTGCCAGCAGCAGTTCTAATTCCAAAAACATTCAGTACTTC. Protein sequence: CASSSSNSKNIQYF. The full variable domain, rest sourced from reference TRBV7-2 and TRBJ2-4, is GAGVSQSPSNKVTEKGKDVELRCDPISGHTALYWYRQSLGQGLEFLIYFQGNSAPDKSGLPSDRFSAERTGGSVSTLTIQRTQQEDSAVYLCASSSSNSKNIQYFGAGTRLSVL.

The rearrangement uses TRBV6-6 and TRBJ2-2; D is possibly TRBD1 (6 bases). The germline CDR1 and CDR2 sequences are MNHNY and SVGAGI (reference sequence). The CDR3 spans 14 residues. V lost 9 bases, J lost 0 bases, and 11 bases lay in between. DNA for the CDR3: TGTGCCAGTGTCAGGGGCGCGAACACCGGGGAGCTGTTTTTT. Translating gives CASVRGANTGELFF.

DNA for the CDR3: TGTGCCAGCACTTCCGGGACTAGCAGGGCAGATACGCAGTATTTT. Protein product: CASTSGTSRADTQYF. The chain joins TRBV6-1 to TRBJ2-3; 9 bases are a match to TRBD2. The CDR3 consists of 15 residues. Germline V gene lookup returns CDR1 MNHNS and CDR2 SASEGT. With 7 bases clipped from V and 4 bases from J, the junction kept 9 bases outside the gene matches.

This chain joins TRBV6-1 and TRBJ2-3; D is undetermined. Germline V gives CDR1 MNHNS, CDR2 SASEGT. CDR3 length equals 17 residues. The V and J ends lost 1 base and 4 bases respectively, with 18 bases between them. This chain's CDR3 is CASSEEAPLLWSDTQYF. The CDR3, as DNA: TGTGCCAGCAGTGAAGAAGCGCCCTTACTTTGGTCAGATACGCAGTATTTT.

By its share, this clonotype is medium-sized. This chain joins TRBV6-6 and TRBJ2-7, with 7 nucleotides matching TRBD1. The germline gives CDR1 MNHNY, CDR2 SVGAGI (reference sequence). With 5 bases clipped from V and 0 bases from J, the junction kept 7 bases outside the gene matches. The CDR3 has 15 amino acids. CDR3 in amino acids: CASSHQTGISYEQYF. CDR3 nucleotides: TGTGCCAGCAGTCATCAGACAGGGATCTCCTACGAGCAGTACTTC.